A selection of T cell receptor beta chains follows, all from one sample in a study of blood T cell repertoires in COVID-19. TCRdb's table, derived via immunoSEQ multiplex PCR, lists solely in-frame clones and lacks some. The profile shows fewer than 200,000 clones, roughly 84% of them singletons. The material sequenced was peripheral blood. These receptors came from a man aged 60 to 69 who had recovered from COVID-19. Both conserved end residues are part of each CDR3. A D gene is named only where the DNA matches it firmly. The size field is filled for only some rows; it gives once, few, many or a size class.

-,TRBV3-1/TRBV3-2,TRBJ1-1,-,TGTGCCAGCAGCCAAACTGGTAGGGGAGGGGGTACTGAAGCTTTCTTT,CASSQTGRGGGTEAFF
-,TRBV24-1,TRBJ1-2,-,TGTGCCACCAGTGATTTGGCGGCAGGGTCGGGCGGCTACACCTTC,CATSDLAAGSGGYTF
-,TRBV18,TRBJ2-2,TRBD1,TGTGCCAGCTCACCACCGACAGGGGGAAATTCCGGGGAGCTGTTTTTT,CASSPPTGGNSGELFF
-,TRBV9,TRBJ1-2,TRBD1,TGTGCCAGCAGCGGGGCAGGGGGCGCGCTTATCGGTGGCTACACCTTC,CASSGAGGALIGGYTF
-,TRBV6-4,TRBJ2-2,TRBD1,TGTGCCAGCAGTGTGACAGGGACGAACACCGGGGAGCTGTTTTTT,CASSVTGTNTGELFF
-,TRBV7-3,TRBJ2-2,-,TGTGCCAGCAGGGGGCCGGTCACCGGGGAGCTGTTTTTT,CASRGPVTGELFF
few,TRBV7-9,TRBJ2-7,-,TGTGCCAGCAGCTACATCTACGAGCAGTACTTC,CASSYIYEQYF
-,TRBV4-2,TRBJ1-4,TRBD1,TGTGCCAGCAGCCCCGGACAGGGGGAGGAAAAACTGTTTTTT,CASSPGQGEEKLFF
-,TRBV18,TRBJ2-5,-,TGTGCCAGCTCACCACCGGAGGGTTCGAGGGAGACCCAGTACTTC,CASSPPEGSRETQYF
-,TRBV4-3,TRBJ2-2,TRBD1,TGCGCCAGCAGCCACCAATCACCGGACAGGGAGAACACCGGGGAGCTGTTTTTT,CASSHQSPDRENTGELFF
-,TRBV24-1,TRBJ2-3,TRBD1,TGTGCCACCAGTGAAGTAAGGGGGCGTTTAGATACGCAGTATTTT,CATSEVRGRLDTQYF
once,TRBV19,TRBJ1-2,TRBD1,TGTGCCAGTAGTGGACAGGGGGCGGCAAACTATGGCTACACCTTC,CASSGQGAANYGYTF
-,TRBV5-1,TRBJ2-1,TRBD2,TGCGCCAGCAGCCTAGCGGGGTTAAATGAGCAGTTCTTC,CASSLAGLNEQFF
-,TRBV19,TRBJ2-3,-,TGTGCCAGTAGTATTTCCAGGACAGATACGCAGTATTTT,CASSISRTDTQYF
-,TRBV5-8,TRBJ1-2,TRBD1,TGTGCCAGCAGCTTGGGACACCGACAGGGCACCTATGGCTACACCTTC,CASSLGHRQGTYGYTF
-,TRBV19,TRBJ1-4,-,TGTGCCAGCGCAGGACAGATTAATGAAAAACTGTTTTTT,CASAGQINEKLFF
-,TRBV2,TRBJ1-5,TRBD1,TGTGCCAGCAGTGGGGACAGGGGGGACTATCAGCCCCAGCATTTT,CASSGDRGDYQPQHF
-,TRBV27,TRBJ1-5,-,TGTGCCAGCAGTTTAAGCGGGCATCAGCCCCAGCATTTT,CASSLSGHQPQHF
-,TRBV5-6,TRBJ1-1,-,TGTGCCAGCAGCATGGGACTTCTGAACACTGAAGCTTTCTTT,CASSMGLLNTEAFF
-,TRBV15,TRBJ2-2,-,TGTGCCACCAGCAGAGATCAGGCAGCGAACACCGGGGAGCTGTTTTTT,CATSRDQAANTGELFF
-,TRBV11-2,TRBJ2-2,TRBD1,TGTGCCAGCAGCTCCCGGACAGGGAGCGCCGGGGAGCTGTTTTTT,CASSSRTGSAGELFF
-,TRBV19,TRBJ2-2,-,TGTGCCACCGCTATTCGGACAACGAACACCGGGGAGCTGTTTTTT,CATAIRTTNTGELFF
-,TRBV7-9,TRBJ1-4,TRBD1,TGTGCCAGCAGCTTCGGGACAGGGGGCATAGGTGAAAAACTGTTTTTT,CASSFGTGGIGEKLFF
-,TRBV6-5,TRBJ1-2,TRBD1,TGTGCCAGCAGTCTCTACAGGGGGTATGGCTACACCTTC,CASSLYRGYGYTF
-,TRBV27,TRBJ2-1,TRBD2,TGTGCCAGCAGTTTGTCTGGACTAGTCGGTGAGCAGTTCTTC,CASSLSGLVGEQFF
few,TRBV7-2,TRBJ2-5,-,TGTGCCAGCAGCTTATCGCCCCGGACAGCCCAAGAGACCCAGTACTTC,CASSLSPRTAQETQYF
-,TRBV9,TRBJ1-1,TRBD1,TGTGCCAGCAGCGTAGGGACAGGGGGCCCAATCACTGAAGCTTTCTTT,CASSVGTGGPITEAFF
-,TRBV6-5,TRBJ1-2,-,TGTGCCAGCAGTCCCGGGACTTACTATGGCTACACCTTC,CASSPGTYYGYTF
-,TRBV19,TRBJ1-6,-,TGTGCCAGTACCCCCGGAGGGTCCCGTTCACCCCTCCACTTT,CASTPGGSRSPLHF